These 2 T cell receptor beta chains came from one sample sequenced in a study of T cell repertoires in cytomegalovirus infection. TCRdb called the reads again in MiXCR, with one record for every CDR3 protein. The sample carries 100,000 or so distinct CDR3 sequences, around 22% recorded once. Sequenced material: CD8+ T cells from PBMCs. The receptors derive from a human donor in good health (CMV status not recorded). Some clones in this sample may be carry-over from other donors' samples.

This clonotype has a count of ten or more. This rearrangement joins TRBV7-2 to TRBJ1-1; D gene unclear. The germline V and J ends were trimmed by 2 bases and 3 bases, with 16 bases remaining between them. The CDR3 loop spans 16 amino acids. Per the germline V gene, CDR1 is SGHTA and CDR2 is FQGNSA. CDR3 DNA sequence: TGTGCCAGCAGCTTAATCTGGAGCGGCAGAGACACTGAAGCTTTCTTT. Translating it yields CASSLIWSGRDTEAFF.

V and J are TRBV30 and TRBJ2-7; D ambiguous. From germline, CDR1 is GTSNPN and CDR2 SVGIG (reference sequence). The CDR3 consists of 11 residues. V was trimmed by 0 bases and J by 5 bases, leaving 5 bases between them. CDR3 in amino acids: CAWSVYDEQYF. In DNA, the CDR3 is TGTGCCTGGAGTGTATACGACGAGCAGTACTTC. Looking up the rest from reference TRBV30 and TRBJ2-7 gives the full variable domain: SQTIHQWPATLVQPVGSPLSLECTVEGTSNPNLYWYRQAAGRGLQLLFYSVGIGQISSEVPQNLSASRPQDRQFILSSKKLLLSDSGFYLCAWSVYDEQYFGPGTRLTVT.